The 32 T cell receptor beta chains in this list originate from one sample, sequenced in a study of cytomegalovirus exposure and HLA in healthy donors. PCR used 60 Vbeta primers and 13 Jbeta primers. Assay: immunoSEQ multiplex PCR; the TCRdb copy retains only in-frame clones and omits some. The sample holds 100,000 to 150,000 clones; 77% are singletons and the top ten take 4.2%. Sequencing was carried out using PBMCs. The receptor set was obtained from a male donor in good health and CMV-seropositive.

The gene calls are TRBV5-4 and TRBJ1-1; a weak D match, TRBD1 (6 bases). The CDR3 runs to 14 residues. Trimming removed 4 bases from V and 2 bases from J, with 12 bases in between. The V gene's germline CDR1 is SGHNT and CDR2 YYREEE (reference sequence). The CDR3 here is CASSPQGLNTEAFF. In DNA form, the CDR3 reads TGTGCCAGCAGCCCCCAGGGGCTAAACACTGAAGCTTTCTTT.

Details on this clone: A read error may produce the germline difference seen at one junction end. V usage is TRBV28 and J usage is TRBJ1-2; D perhaps matches TRBD1 (5 bases). Germline CDR1 is MDHEN and CDR2 is SYDVKM. This CDR3 is 13 amino acids long. This chain's CDR3 is CAGSLVQGYGYTF. CDR3 in DNA: TGTGCCGGCAGTCTCGTTCAGGGATATGGCTACACCTTC.

The V call is TRBV6-1, the J call TRBJ2-7; D possibly corresponds to TRBD2 (6 bases). This CDR3 has 15 amino acids. The germline V and J ends were trimmed by 1 base and 2 bases, with 12 bases remaining between them. CDR1 and CDR2 (germline): MNHNS, SASEGT. The CDR3 region is CASSEDAGLTYEQYF. CDR3 DNA sequence: TGTGCCAGCAGTGAAGACGCGGGATTGACCTACGAGCAGTACTTC.

J is TRBJ2-3 and V is TRBV6-1; D uncertain. The CDR3 has 14 residues. Trimming removed 7 bases at V and 0 bases at J, with 11 bases between. Germline loops: CDR1 MNHNS, CDR2 SASEGT. Written as DNA, the CDR3 is TGTGCCAGCACCGATCAGACTAGCACAGATACGCAGTATTTT. This translates into CASTDQTSTDTQYF.

The chain carries TRBV11-2 and TRBJ1-2; 8 bases are shared with TRBD1. This CDR3 is built from 18 residues. Germline assignment: CDR1 SGHAT and CDR2 FQNNGV. Trimming cost V 0 bases and J 8 bases; bases outside gene matches: 17. This CDR3 is CASSLDQGCEGDRGGYTF. The CDR3 DNA is TGTGCCAGCAGCTTAGATCAAGGTTGCGAAGGCGACAGGGGAGGCTACACCTTC.

This chain joins TRBV28 and TRBJ2-6; D possibly corresponds to TRBD2 (5 bases). The CDR3 length is 13 residues. The germline V and J ends were trimmed by 4 bases and 4 bases, with 5 bases remaining between them. Germline values: CDR1 MDHEN, CDR2 SYDVKM. DNA of the CDR3: TGTGCCAGCAGTTCGGGGGGGGCCAACGTCCTGACTTTC. Translated: CASSSGGANVLTF.

This sequence joins TRBV5-1 and TRBJ2-2, with 13 bases identical to TRBD2. The trim removed 4 bases at V and 2 bases at J, leaving 8 bases unmatched. Germline V lookup: CDR1 SGHRS, CDR2 YFSETQ. The CDR3 spans 18 residues. CDR3 region: CASSLGLAGMLNTGELFF. The CDR3 DNA reads as TGCGCCAGCAGCCTGGGACTAGCGGGGATGTTAAACACCGGGGAGCTGTTTTTT.

The V gene is TRBV25-1, the J gene TRBJ2-5, with a weak D call TRBD2 (6 bases). The J call may be in error: the DNA end matches TRBJ2-7 better. The germline V gene encodes CDR1 MGHDK and CDR2 SYGVNS. The CDR3 sequence is 15 residues long. The CDR3, as DNA: TGTGCCACCTCCGAACGTGGGGGGAGGACCCACGAGCAGTACTTC. Its translation: CATSERGGRTHEQYF.

This clone occurred a few times. The chain employs TRBV27 and TRBJ2-1, with D perhaps matching TRBD1 (5 bases). Germline V CDR1 and CDR2: MNHEY, SMNVEV (reference sequence). The CDR3 covers 16 residues. V shed 5 bases and J shed 3 bases, with 17 bases lying between them. The CDR3 protein is CASSPSAGMVYNEQFF. CDR3 sequence (DNA): TGTGCCAGCAGTCCCTCCGCAGGGATGGTCTACAATGAGCAGTTCTTC.

This rearrangement joins TRBV19 to TRBJ2-7; maybe TRBD2 (6 bases). The CDR3 loop spans 16 amino acids. V dropped 3 bases and J dropped 4 bases, with 19 bases sitting between them. The germline V gene has CDR1 LNHDA and CDR2 SQIVND (reference sequence). The CDR3 spells CASSIGAGRAFYEQYF. In DNA form, the CDR3 reads TGTGCCAGTAGTATCGGGGCGGGGCGGGCGTTTTACGAGCAGTACTTC. Based on the CDR3 plus reference TRBV19 and TRBJ2-7, the full variable domain is DGGITQSPKYLFRKEGQNVTLSCEQNLNHDAMYWYRQDPGQGLRLIYYSQIVNDFQKGDIAEGYSVSREKKESFPLTVTSAQKNPTAFYLCASSIGAGRAFYEQYFGPGTRLTVT.

V gene TRBV29-1 combines with J gene TRBJ2-6; 7 bases align to TRBD2. Losses at the gene ends were 8 bases for V and 2 bases for J; bases not matched to a gene: 9. Germline CDR1 SQVTM, CDR2 ANQGSEA. This CDR3 has 15 amino acids. CDR3 DNA sequence: TGCAGCACCATAGCGGGTGAGCCTGGGGCCAACGTCCTGACTTTC. Its translation: CSTIAGEPGANVLTF.

The rearrangement joins TRBV14 to TRBJ1-2, with D uncertain. Trimming stripped 0 bases from V and 4 bases from J, with 6 bases between. This CDR3 comprises 13 residues. The germline V gene encodes CDR1 SGHDN and CDR2 FVKESK. CDR3 amino acids: CASSQDVSYGYTF. In DNA form, the CDR3 reads TGTGCCAGCAGCCAAGATGTCAGCTATGGCTACACCTTC.

The V gene is TRBV27, the J gene TRBJ2-1; D perhaps matches TRBD1 (6 bases). The V gene lost 2 bases and the J gene lost 5 bases, with 10 bases spanning the gap. There are 14 residues in the CDR3. Looked up from germline, CDR1 is MNHEY and CDR2 is SMNVEV (reference sequence). In nucleotides, the CDR3 is TGTGCCAGCAGTTTACGGACAGCTAACAATGAGCAGTTCTTC. Its translation: CASSLRTANNEQFF.

CDR3 loop: CAWSEQGPYEQYF. CDR3 in DNA: TGTGCCTGGAGTGAACAGGGACCCTACGAGCAGTACTTC. This chain connects TRBV30 to TRBJ2-7; maybe TRBD1 (6 bases). CDR1 is GTSNPN, CDR2 SVGIG, per germline (reference sequence). The CDR3 contains 13 residues. Trimming removed 1 base from V and 2 bases from J, with 9 bases in between.

The chain carries TRBV27 and TRBJ2-1; 9 bases line up with TRBD1. The CDR3 contains 17 residues. The J segment lost 5 bases and the V segment lost 4 bases, leaving 12 bases of the junction unmatched. Germline V gene lookup returns CDR1 MNHEY and CDR2 SMNVEV (reference sequence). The chain's CDR3 is CASSYLTGTGSHNEQFF. CDR3 in DNA: TGTGCCAGCAGTTATCTGACCGGGACAGGGTCCCACAATGAGCAGTTCTTC.

V gene TRBV2 combines with J gene TRBJ1-2, with D maybe TRBD1 (6 bases). The CDR3 has 14 amino acids. V lost 1 base and J 5 bases, leaving 11 bases between the germline ends. In germline, CDR1 is SNHLY, CDR2 FYNNEI. The CDR3 loop is CASSEVAGDYGYTF. The CDR3 nucleotides are TGTGCCAGCAGTGAAGTCGCAGGGGATTATGGCTACACCTTC.

The rearrangement joins TRBV5-4 to TRBJ1-4; the D gene is possibly TRBD1 (5 bases). V was shortened by 4 bases and J by 5 bases, with 15 bases between the two germline ends. The CDR3 consists of 15 residues. In germline, CDR1 is SGHNT, CDR2 YYREEE (reference sequence). The CDR3 reads CASSAGLQINEKLFF. The CDR3 region has the DNA TGTGCCAGCAGCGCAGGGTTGCAGATCAATGAAAAACTGTTTTTT.

This chain joins TRBV15 and TRBJ2-5; maybe TRBD2 (5 bases). This CDR3 spans 15 amino acids. Trimming took 2 bases from V and 6 from J, leaving 16 bases between them. Germline lookup yields CDR1 LNHNV and CDR2 YYDKDF (reference sequence). CDR3: CATSRSGLADKTQYF. DNA for the CDR3: TGTGCCACCAGCAGATCCGGGCTAGCTGACAAGACCCAGTACTTC.

Written as DNA, the CDR3 is TGTGCCAGCAGCGCTCGACAGGGCCGGAACACTGAAGCTTTCTTT. Residues: CASSARQGRNTEAFF. The V and J genes are TRBV9 and TRBJ1-1, with TRBD1 matching over 7 bases. V shed 3 bases, J shed 1 base, and the junction held 6 bases outside the gene matches. The CDR3 has 15 amino acids. Per germline, CDR1 SGDLS and CDR2 YYNGEE.

The CDR3 reads CSVVSEVRDTEAFF. The CDR3 DNA reads as TGCAGCGTTGTCTCGGAGGTCCGGGATACTGAAGCTTTCTTT. The V call is TRBV29-1, the J call TRBJ1-1; D call uncertain. Deletions cut 4 bases from V and 5 bases from J, with 17 bases between. The CDR3 consists of 14 residues. Germline lookup yields CDR1 SQVTM and CDR2 ANQGSEA.

The rearrangement links TRBV9 to TRBJ1-1; no clear D gene. The CDR3 loop spans 14 amino acids. Germline V lookup: CDR1 SGDLS, CDR2 YYNGEE. Trimming cost V 0 bases and J 1 base, with 7 bases left between them. The CDR3 spells CASSVERGNTEAFF. In DNA, the CDR3 is TGTGCCAGCAGCGTAGAAAGAGGGAACACTGAAGCTTTCTTT.

In DNA, the CDR3 is TGTGCCAGCAGCACGGGGGGGCGAGGTGAGCAGTTCTTC. This codes for CASSTGGRGEQFF. The chain carries TRBV28 and TRBJ2-1; 8 bases are shared with TRBD2. The junction had 7 bases not matched to a gene; V was cut back by 6 bases and J by 9 bases. CDR1 MDHEN and CDR2 SYDVKM come from the germline V gene. There are 13 residues in the CDR3. Variable domain in full (rest from reference TRBV28 and TRBJ2-1): DVKVTQSSRYLVKRTGEKVFLECVQDMDHENMFWYRQDPGLGLRLIYFSYDVKMKEKGDIPEGYSVSREKKERFSLILESASTNQTSMYLCASSTGGRGEQFFGPGTRLTVL.

This clone was observed a single time. This chain joins TRBV7-9 and TRBJ2-7, with TRBD1 as a possible D gene (6 bases). CDR1 is SEHNR, CDR2 FQNEAQ, per germline (reference sequence). Trimming stripped 5 bases from V and 0 bases from J, with 14 bases between. The CDR3 is 15 amino acids. CDR3 loop: CASSGAEDSSYEQYF. The CDR3 bases are TGTGCCAGCAGCGGGGCAGAGGACAGCTCCTACGAGCAGTACTTC.

The chain uses TRBV5-1 and TRBJ2-1, with TRBD2 matching over 8 bases. CDR1 and CDR2 (germline): SGHRS, YFSETQ. Germline trimming cut 4 bases from V and 1 base from J; bases unmatched to any gene: 7. The CDR3 consists of 16 residues. In DNA form, the CDR3 reads TGCGCCAGCAGCCTCGGGACTAGGGGTTCCTACAATGAGCAGTTCTTC. Protein sequence: CASSLGTRGSYNEQFF.

The rearrangement joins TRBV2 to TRBJ2-1; 9 bases fit TRBD2. V lost 9 bases, J lost 9 bases, and 15 bases stayed unmatched. The CDR3 loop spans 15 amino acids. Germline V gene data show CDR1 as SNHLY and CDR2 as FYNNEI. In nucleotides, the CDR3 is TGTGCCAGTACGGTAAGCGGGAGGAGTGTCGGTGAGCAGTTCTTC. Translated: CASTVSGRSVGEQFF.

A remark on this clone: The junction and the germline gene differ at one end; a read error may be behind it. The chain joins TRBV7-9 to TRBJ2-4; 8 bases map to TRBD1. Germline CDR1 and CDR2: SEHNR and FQNEAQ (reference sequence). The CDR3 is 14 amino acids. The CDR3, as DNA: TGTGCCAGCAGCTTGGACAGGGTTGAAAACAGTCAGTACTTC. It specifies CASSLDRVENSQYF.

V usage is TRBV7-3 and J usage is TRBJ2-5; TRBD2 matches at 7 bases. CDR1 and CDR2 from the germline V gene are SGHTA and FQGTGA. V lost 1 base and J lost 10; bases outside the gene matches: 9. CDR3 size: 14 residues. Here the CDR3 reads CASSLKAGLADQYF. CDR3 bases: TGTGCCAGCAGCTTAAAAGCGGGGCTGGCGGACCAGTACTTC.

The chain is built from TRBV6-6 and TRBJ1-5, with 8 bases lining up with TRBD1. CDR3 size: 14 residues. V shed 2 bases and J 4 bases; nucleotides not matched to a gene: 1. CDR1 is MNHNY, CDR2 SVGAGI, per germline (reference sequence). The CDR3 loop is CASSYRDRNQPQHF. CDR3 nucleotides: TGTGCCAGCAGTTACCGGGACAGGAATCAGCCCCAGCATTTT.

This clone was detected only once. V and J are TRBV7-2 and TRBJ2-1; tentatively, D is TRBD1 (5 bases). The CDR3 runs 17 residues. The germline V and J ends were trimmed by 5 bases and 0 bases, with 17 bases remaining between them. CDR1 is SGHTA, CDR2 FQGNSA, per germline. The CDR3: CASSQMGPASSYNEQFF. For the CDR3, the DNA is TGTGCCAGCAGCCAAATGGGGCCCGCGAGCTCCTACAATGAGCAGTTCTTC.

The CDR3 is CASRHDRVSRTDTQYF. The DNA for the CDR3 is TGCGCCAGCAGACACGACAGGGTCTCCCGCACAGATACGCAGTATTTT. The chain recombines TRBV5-1 with TRBJ2-3, with TRBD1 matching 7 bases. CDR1 is SGHRS and CDR2 is YFSETQ in the germline V gene. V gave up 5 bases and J gave up 1 base; unmatched junction bases: 10. The CDR3 is 16 amino acids.

The genes are TRBV19 and TRBJ1-5; D unresolved. This CDR3 is 15 amino acids long. V was trimmed by 5 bases and J by 0 bases, leaving 11 bases between them. Germline V gene sequence: CDR1 LNHDA, CDR2 SQIVND (reference sequence). This chain's CDR3 is CASSPTDYSNQPQHF. Here the CDR3 DNA reads TGTGCCAGTAGTCCGACGGACTATAGCAATCAGCCCCAGCATTTT.

The gene calls are TRBV2 and TRBJ1-5; D is perhaps TRBD1 (6 bases). V lost 7 bases to trimming and J lost 0 bases, with 7 bases between them. Germline V gene sequence: CDR1 SNHLY, CDR2 FYNNEI. The CDR3 has 13 amino acids. The CDR3 coding sequence is TGTGCCAGCATGGACAGTAGCAATCAGCCCCAGCATTTT. It specifies CASMDSSNQPQHF.